This passage covers 10 T cell receptor beta chains from one sample sequenced in a study of CD8 T cells in ankylosing spondylitis. From the 5' RACE reads, TCRdb called clonotypes with MiXCR, one entry per CDR3 protein. In the table there are about 150,000 distinct CDR3 sequences, under 45% of which are singletons. The sequenced sample consisted of synovial fluid, either unsorted or a sorted T cell fraction (not recorded which). The source is a male donor with ankylosing spondylitis.

The table lists this clonotype with a count of one. The V gene is TRBV29-1, the J gene TRBJ2-5; D gene ambiguous. Trimming took off 7 bases at V and 7 bases at J, with 10 bases between the two ends. Germline V CDR1 and CDR2: SQVTM, ANQGSEA. The CDR3 totals 10 residues. CDR3 coding DNA: TGCAGCGCCCGCATCGGGACCCAGTACTTC. Translation: CSARIGTQYF.

On this clonotype: This clone may be a read error of a much larger clone one base away. J is TRBJ1-4 and V is TRBV7-2, with D uncertain. The V gene's germline CDR1 is SGHTA and CDR2 FQGNSA. V gave up 5 bases and J gave up 7 bases, with 17 bases separating them. The CDR3 extends over 15 amino acids. The CDR3 coding sequence is TGTGCCAGCAGCACGTACTCAACCTGGGGTGAAAAACTGTTTTTT. Residues: CASSTYSTWGEKLFF.

The chain combines TRBV5-1 with TRBJ1-2; D is uncertain. Between the trimmed V and J ends, which lost 0 bases and 8 bases, there was a span of 14 bases. The CDR3 is 14 residues long. Looked up from germline, CDR1 is SGHRS and CDR2 is YFSETQ. Here the CDR3 DNA reads TGCGCCAGCAGCTTGGTGGCCGGGCTCCCAGGCTACACCTTC. Translating gives CASSLVAGLPGYTF.

The table lists this clonotype with a few counts. V and J are TRBV10-3 and TRBJ2-7; the D gene is possibly TRBD1 (6 bases). CDR1 and CDR2 from the germline V gene are ENHRY and SYGVKD. The CDR3 totals 14 residues. Between the trimmed V and J ends, which lost 2 bases and 3 bases, there was a span of 11 bases. The CDR3 sequence: CAISEAQGFYEQYF. The CDR3 DNA is TGTGCCATCAGTGAGGCACAGGGATTCTACGAGCAGTACTTC.

This clonotype was found a few times. The chain couples TRBV28 to TRBJ2-5; 8 nucleotides align to TRBD2. Germline loops: CDR1 MDHEN, CDR2 SYDVKM. This CDR3 comprises 17 residues. J was trimmed by 5 bases and V by 2 bases; bases with no gene match: 13. CDR3 protein: CASSLPRPWGGRETQYF. The CDR3 nucleotides are TGTGCCAGCAGTTTACCCAGGCCTTGGGGCGGGAGGGAGACCCAGTACTTC. Combining the CDR3 with reference TRBV28 and TRBJ2-5 gives the whole variable domain DVKVTQSSRYLVKRTGEKVFLECVQDMDHENMFWYRQDPGLGLRLIYFSYDVKMKEKGDIPEGYSVSREKKERFSLILESASTNQTSMYLCASSLPRPWGGRETQYFGPGTRLLVL.

The chain is built from TRBV12-3 or TRBV12-4 and TRBJ1-1; 7 positions agree with TRBD1. Losses at the gene ends were 6 bases for V and 3 bases for J; bases not matched to a gene: 7. The CDR3 runs to 14 residues. CDR3 region: CASSRTGRDTEAFF. In nucleotides, the CDR3 is TGTGCCAGCAGCAGGACAGGTAGGGACACTGAAGCTTTCTTT.

The table lists this clonotype with a count of one. The chain has TRBV15 and TRBJ2-3, with D possibly matching TRBD2 (6 bases). This CDR3 has 16 residues. Germline values: CDR1 LNHNV, CDR2 YYDKDF (reference sequence). Trimming cost V 1 base and J 0 bases, with 11 bases left between them. The CDR3 spells CATSRVAEPSTDTQYF. Written as DNA, the CDR3 is TGTGCCACCAGCAGAGTAGCGGAGCCTAGCACAGATACGCAGTATTTT.

This clonotype turned up a few times. This chain links TRBV27 with TRBJ1-4, with no clear D. CDR1 MNHEY and CDR2 SMNVEV come from the germline V gene (reference sequence). This CDR3 comprises 13 residues. The CDR3 DNA sequence: TGTGCTCGGGCGGTTGCAACTAATGAAAAACTGTTTTTT. Its protein is CARAVATNEKLFF.

The V call is TRBV7-8, the J call TRBJ1-6; no clear D gene. This CDR3 has 13 amino acids. Trimming took off 5 bases at V and 11 bases at J, with 13 bases between the two ends. Germline CDR1 SGHVS, CDR2 FQNEAQ. The CDR3, as DNA: TGTGCCAGCAGCCTCCTTCCGGATGCACCCCTCCACTTT. It translates to CASSLLPDAPLHF. The whole variable domain, filled in from reference TRBV7-8 and TRBJ1-6, reads GAGVSQSPRYKVAKRGQDVALRCDPISGHVSLFWYQQALGQGPEFLTYFQNEAQLDKSGLPSDRFFAERPEGSVSTLKIQRTQQEDSAVYLCASSLLPDAPLHFGNGTRLTVT.

This clonotype was counted ten times or more. The rearrangement joins TRBV20-1 to TRBJ2-1; D assignment may be TRBD1 or TRBD2 (5 bases each). Germline V lookup: CDR1 DFQATT, CDR2 SNEGSKA (reference sequence). This CDR3 contains 15 residues. Trimming shortened V by 0 bases and J by 3 bases, and 12 bases separated the two germline ends. The chain's CDR3 is CSARDPGTDYNEQFF. As DNA, the CDR3 is TGCAGTGCTAGAGATCCCGGGACCGACTACAATGAGCAGTTCTTC.